What follows are 20 T cell receptor beta chains derived from one specimen sequenced in a study of T cells in Graves' hyperthyroidism and ophthalmopathy. Template material for amplifying TCR beta CDR3 regions consisted of RNA transcripts. HTBI primers were employed in a first-round RT-PCR of the TCR CDR3. TCRdb ran MiXCR on the multiplex PCR reads and lists one entry per CDR3 protein. Among roughly 580,000 distinct CDR3 sequences, more than 11% were seen once, and the ten largest hold more than 5%. The sample consisted of blood. The receptors originated from a woman in her 30s with Graves' hyperthyroidism that later progressed to Graves' ophthalmopathy.

This clonotype was seen repeatedly, ten times or more. CDR3 DNA sequence: TGTGCCAGCAGCTCGAGAAGCAATCAGCCCCAGCATTTT. It translates to CASSSRSNQPQHF. The rearrangement joins TRBV27 to TRBJ1-5; D is undetermined. This CDR3 has 13 amino acids. Germline CDR1 and CDR2: MNHEY and SMNVEV (reference sequence). The germline V and J ends were trimmed by 6 bases and 1 base, with 7 bases remaining between them.

There are many counts of this clonotype. The V call is TRBV19, the J call TRBJ2-1; 7 positions match TRBD2. V lost 0 bases, J lost 4 bases, and 15 bases stayed unmatched. The CDR3 contains 19 residues. The germline V gene has CDR1 LNHDA and CDR2 SQIVND (reference sequence). The CDR3 reads CASSIDRPGLPWGYNEQFF. The CDR3 nucleotides are TGTGCCAGTAGTATAGACCGGCCGGGACTACCCTGGGGATACAATGAGCAGTTCTTC. Together with reference TRBV19 and TRBJ2-1, the CDR3 gives the full variable domain: DGGITQSPKYLFRKEGQNVTLSCEQNLNHDAMYWYRQDPGQGLRLIYYSQIVNDFQKGDIAEGYSVSREKKESFPLTVTSAQKNPTAFYLCASSIDRPGLPWGYNEQFFGPGTRLTVL.

The chain has TRBV19 and TRBJ2-5; 11 nucleotides line up with TRBD2. Germline V gene sequence: CDR1 LNHDA, CDR2 SQIVND (reference sequence). J lost 4 bases, V lost 6 bases, and 4 bases had no gene match. The CDR3 length is 14 residues. CDR3 amino acids: CASRLGLAGETQYF. The CDR3 DNA sequence: TGTGCCAGTAGACTCGGACTAGCGGGAGAGACCCAGTACTTC.

Only a few counts were recorded for this clonotype. The chain has TRBV25-1 and TRBJ1-4; a possible D gene is TRBD1 (6 bases). V was pared by 8 bases and J by 5 bases, with 12 bases between. Per germline, CDR1 MGHDK and CDR2 SYGVNS. This CDR3 is built from 13 residues. CDR3 nucleotides: TGTGCCAGCGCCCCAGGGGAGAATGAAAAACTGTTTTTT. It codes for CASAPGENEKLFF.

The table lists this clonotype with many counts. This chain uses TRBV7-9 with TRBJ2-7; the match to TRBD1 covers 8 bases. The CDR3 runs to 14 residues. J gave up 6 bases and V 0 bases, and 4 bases lay outside the gene matches. Germline loops: CDR1 SEHNR, CDR2 FQNEAQ (reference sequence). CDR3 nucleotide sequence: TGTGCCAGCAGCTTAGCACGGACAGGGCTCGAGCAGTACTTC. Translation: CASSLARTGLEQYF.

There are many counts of this clonotype. The rearrangement uses TRBV20-1 and TRBJ1-2; 12 nucleotides line up with TRBD1. From germline, CDR1 is DFQATT and CDR2 SNEGSKA (reference sequence). Trimming cost V 4 bases and J 8 bases; bases outside gene matches: 5. The CDR3 runs to 13 residues. The CDR3 protein is CSAIDGTGGGYTF. The CDR3 nucleotides are TGCAGTGCTATTGATGGGACAGGGGGCGGCTACACCTTC.

In its sample, this clonotype was seen many times. CDR3 amino acids: CASSQDRAGSEQFF. CDR3 DNA sequence: TGTGCCAGCAGCCAAGACCGAGCAGGGAGTGAGCAGTTCTTC. The V and J genes are TRBV3-1 and TRBJ2-1; possibly TRBD1 or TRBD2 for D (5 bases each). This CDR3 contains 14 residues. Germline-derived CDR1 and CDR2 are LGHDT and YNNKEL (reference sequence). V dropped 0 bases and J dropped 9 bases, with 12 bases sitting between them.

In this sample, this clonotype turned up a few times. The chain carries TRBV19 and TRBJ2-1; TRBD2 aligns across 8 bases. CDR1 and CDR2 (germline): LNHDA, SQIVND (reference sequence). V shed 7 bases and J 4 bases; nucleotides not matched to a gene: 9. This CDR3 region has 15 residues. The CDR3 DNA reads TGTGCCAGTACCCGGGGACTAGGACTATACAATGAGCAGTTCTTC. This sequence encodes CASTRGLGLYNEQFF.

Worth noting for this clonotype: One end of the junction varies from germline; a read error may be responsible. CDR3 region: CASSPDQAYERYF. The CDR3 DNA follows: TGCGCCAGCAGCCCGGACCAGGCCTACGAGCGGTACTTC. The rearrangement uses TRBV5-1 and TRBJ2-7, with no clear D. This CDR3 is built from 13 residues. The germline CDR1 and CDR2 sequences are SGHRS and YFSETQ.

This clonotype showed up many times. V gene TRBV14 combines with J gene TRBJ1-3; D gene uncertain. Germline CDR1 SGHDN, CDR2 FVKESK. This CDR3 contains 14 residues. The ends were cut back, 0 bases at V and 4 bases at J, with 7 bases in the middle. This CDR3 is CASSQDITGNTIYF. The CDR3 nucleotides read TGTGCCAGCAGCCAAGATATCACGGGAAACACCATATATTTT.

The rearrangement uses TRBV2 and TRBJ2-7; 9 positions match TRBD1. This CDR3 is built from 13 residues. V lost 4 bases, J lost 6 bases, and 4 bases stayed unmatched. CDR1 SNHLY and CDR2 FYNNEI come from the germline V gene. The CDR3 loop reads CASSAMTGGEQYF. Here the CDR3 DNA reads TGTGCCAGCAGTGCGATGACAGGGGGCGAGCAGTACTTC.

CDR3 bases: TGCGCCAGCAGCCCGGGAGGCCACGCCTCCGGAGAGACCCAGTACTTC. Protein sequence: CASSPGGHASGETQYF. The genes are TRBV5-1 and TRBJ2-5; 7 nucleotides match TRBD2. After removal of 4 bases from V and 4 bases from J, the junction contained 13 bases not matched to a gene. The CDR3 extends over 16 amino acids. CDR1 and CDR2 (germline): SGHRS, YFSETQ. The whole variable domain, remainder taken from reference TRBV5-1 and TRBJ2-5, is KAGVTQTPRYLIKTRGQQVTLSCSPISGHRSVSWYQQTPGQGLQFLFEYFSETQRNKGNFPGRFSGRQFSNSRSEMNVSTLELGDSALYLCASSPGGHASGETQYFGPGTRLLVL.

As regards this clonotype: The junction does not match germline at one end; this may be a read error. The rearrangement uses TRBV5-1 and TRBJ1-3, with D unresolved. CDR3 length: 15 amino acids. The germline V gene has CDR1 SGHRS and CDR2 YFSETQ. The CDR3, as DNA: TGTGCCAGCAGCTTTCTGCCCGGGTCTGGAAACACCATGTATTTT. This encodes CASSFLPGSGNTMYF.

Many counts were recorded for this clonotype. The chain links TRBV12-3 or TRBV12-4 to TRBJ2-1; TRBD2 agrees at 9 bases. The V and J ends lost 7 bases and 6 bases, in that order; junction bases with no gene match: 19. The CDR3 runs 18 residues. Written as DNA, the CDR3 is TGTGCCAGCACTCGTAGGAGTAGCGGGAGAGACATTGGCAATGAGCAGTTCTTC. It yields the protein CASTRRSSGRDIGNEQFF.

There are a few counts of this clonotype. The chain has TRBV5-6 and TRBJ2-7; D is possibly TRBD1 (5 bases). Germline-derived CDR1 and CDR2 are SGHDT and YYEEEE. V was shortened by 0 bases and J by 0 bases, with 13 bases between the two germline ends. This CDR3 is built from 16 residues. CDR3 in DNA: TGTGCCAGCAGCTTGGAGGGGTTTTCCGGCTCCTACGAGCAGTACTTC. It is translated as CASSLEGFSGSYEQYF.

This clonotype was picked up a small number of times. V usage is TRBV11-2 and J usage is TRBJ2-5, with D maybe TRBD2 (6 bases). Germline values: CDR1 SGHAT, CDR2 FQNNGV. This CDR3 has 14 residues. The V end was cut by 1 base, the J end by 5 bases, with 11 bases between. The CDR3 DNA follows: TGTGCCAGCAGCTTAGGATTGGGGGGTGAGACCCAGTACTTC. Its protein product is CASSLGLGGETQYF.

Worth noting for this clonotype: This may stem from a read error, because a much larger clone lies one nucleotide away. The chain joins TRBV20-1 to TRBJ2-1, with 10 nucleotides matching TRBD1. There are 13 residues in the CDR3. Germline V gene sequence: CDR1 DFQATT, CDR2 SNEGSKA (reference sequence). J was trimmed by 10 bases and V by 5 bases; bases with no gene match: 8. Here the CDR3 reads CSAGRQGAREQFF. DNA of the CDR3: TGCAGTGCTGGCAGACAGGGGGCGCGGGAGCAGTTCTTC.

This clonotype was found many times. V and J are TRBV5-1 and TRBJ2-3; TRBD2 matches at 7 bases. The length of the CDR3 is 15 residues. Trimming cost V 4 bases and J 3 bases; bases outside gene matches: 8. The germline CDR1 and CDR2 sequences are SGHRS and YFSETQ. In DNA form, the CDR3 reads TGCGCCAGCAGCCGGGACGGGGGGAGTACAGATACGCAGTATTTT. It encodes CASSRDGGSTDTQYF. The full variable domain, its missing parts supplied by reference TRBV5-1 and TRBJ2-3, is KAGVTQTPRYLIKTRGQQVTLSCSPISGHRSVSWYQQTPGQGLQFLFEYFSETQRNKGNFPGRFSGRQFSNSRSEMNVSTLELGDSALYLCASSRDGGSTDTQYFGPGTRLTVL.

This chain uses TRBV5-1 with TRBJ2-7; no firm D call. This CDR3 is 13 amino acids long. Trimming stripped 5 bases from V and 2 bases from J, with 11 bases between. The V gene's germline CDR1 is SGHRS and CDR2 YFSETQ. The CDR3 coding sequence is TGCGCCAGCAGACATGACCGAGCCTACGAGCAGTACTTC. It yields the protein CASRHDRAYEQYF.

The chain links TRBV5-1 to TRBJ1-2; D gene ambiguous. This CDR3 spans 12 amino acids. The germline V and J ends were trimmed by 0 bases and 8 bases, with 8 bases remaining between them. CDR1 is SGHRS, CDR2 YFSETQ, per germline. The CDR3, as DNA: TGCGCCAGCAGCTTGGAGGGATTAGGCTACACCTTC. Translated, it gives CASSLEGLGYTF. Drawing the rest from reference TRBV5-1 and TRBJ1-2, the complete variable domain is KAGVTQTPRYLIKTRGQQVTLSCSPISGHRSVSWYQQTPGQGLQFLFEYFSETQRNKGNFPGRFSGRQFSNSRSEMNVSTLELGDSALYLCASSLEGLGYTFGSGTRLTVV.